These T cell receptor beta chains were read from a single sample in a study of T cell responses to AZD1222 COVID-19 vaccine. The assay was immunoSEQ multiplex PCR, and TCRdb's table has in-frame clones only and misses some. The repertoire holds about 100,000 clones, with more than 85% as singletons. Specimen: peripheral blood, collected on day 0 of AZD1222 vaccination. These receptors all come from an adult in good health. Both conserved end residues are part of each CDR3. D genes are given only for firm matches. The size field is filled for only some rows; it gives once, few, many or a size class.

v_gene	j_gene	len	d_gene	abundance	CDR3nt	CDR3aa
TRBV4-3	TRBJ1-2	14	NA	NA	TGCGCCAGCAGCCAAGCCCTACAGGGAGGAGGCTACACCTTC	CASSQALQGGGYTF
TRBV7-9	TRBJ2-1	14	TRBD2	NA	TGTGCCAGCAGCTTAGCGGGAGGGCCGCTTGAGCAGTTCTTC	CASSLAGGPLEQFF
TRBV10-3	TRBJ2-7	13	TRBD1	NA	TGTGCCATCAGTAACGACAGGGACTACGAGCAGTACTTC	CAISNDRDYEQYF
TRBV28	TRBJ1-1	16	NA	NA	TGTGCCAGCAGCCACCCGGCGCCCGTCGGGAACACTGAAGCTTTCTTT	CASSHPAPVGNTEAFF
TRBV25-1	TRBJ1-1	15	TRBD1	NA	TGTGCCAGCAGTCCTTACAGGGGTTCCCACACTGAAGCTTTCTTT	CASSPYRGSHTEAFF
TRBV5-6	TRBJ2-7	15	NA	NA	TGTGCCAGCAGCTTGGGCGGGGTTCCCCACTACGAGCAGTACTTC	CASSLGGVPHYEQYF
TRBV4-3	TRBJ1-6	15	NA	once	TGCGCCAGCAGCCAGCTCACAGGGCCCAATTCACCCCTCCACTTT	CASSQLTGPNSPLHF
TRBV5-1	TRBJ2-2	16	TRBD2	NA	TGCGCCAGCAGCTTCGTCCTAGCGGGCCTCACCGGGGAGCTGTTTTTT	CASSFVLAGLTGELFF
TRBV19	TRBJ1-5	15	NA	NA	TGTGCCAGTAGTGTGGGACGGCTCAACGATCAGCCCCAGCATTTT	CASSVGRLNDQPQHF
TRBV29-1	TRBJ1-2	15	TRBD1	NA	TGCAGCGTTGAGTCCCAGGGGGAAACTAACTATGGCTACACCTTC	CSVESQGETNYGYTF
TRBV6-2/TRBV6-3	TRBJ2-5	12	TRBD1	NA	TGTGCCAGCAGTGACAGGGGAAAGACCCAGTACTTC	CASSDRGKTQYF
TRBV5-1	TRBJ2-1	16	TRBD2	NA	TGCGCCAGCAGCTTGGGGGGACTAGCGGGGTACAATGAGCAGTTCTTC	CASSLGGLAGYNEQFF
TRBV2	TRBJ2-7	14	TRBD1	once	TGTGCCAGCTCGGGACAGGGGGGACCCTACGAGCAGTACTTC	CASSGQGGPYEQYF
TRBV5-1	TRBJ1-3	14	NA	NA	TGCGCCAGCAGCTTGGCCAGTTACGGAAACACCATATATTTT	CASSLASYGNTIYF
TRBV28	TRBJ1-2	13	NA	NA	TGTGCCAGCAGTCCGCCGGGGGTAGGTGGCTACACCTTC	CASSPPGVGGYTF
TRBV9	TRBJ1-2	14	NA	NA	TGTGCCAGCAGCGTAGGACGCCCGGGCGATGGCTACACCTTC	CASSVGRPGDGYTF
TRBV2	TRBJ1-1	14	NA	once	TGTGCCAGCACCAACGCGGAGGGGTACGCTGAAGCTTTCTTT	CASTNAEGYAEAFF
TRBV7-2	TRBJ2-3	15	TRBD1	NA	TGTGCCAGCAGCTGGATGACAGGGGGCGCAGATACGCAGTATTTT	CASSWMTGGADTQYF
TRBV11-2	TRBJ1-1	16	NA	NA	TGTGCCAGCAGCTTTGTTCCGGGACGCTCCCACACTGAAGCTTTCTTT	CASSFVPGRSHTEAFF
TRBV6-1	TRBJ1-2	14	NA	few	TGTGCCAGCAGTGAATCCCAGGGAAACTATGGCTACACCTTC	CASSESQGNYGYTF
TRBV6-5	TRBJ2-2	14	NA	NA	TGTGCCAGCAGTAATCTAGTATCAACCGGGGAGCTGTTTTTT	CASSNLVSTGELFF
TRBV19	TRBJ1-1	14	TRBD1	NA	TGTGCCAGTCGACAGGGGGCGCGAGTTTCTGAAGCTTTCTTT	CASRQGARVSEAFF
TRBV7-6	TRBJ2-1	19	TRBD1	NA	TGTGCCAGCAGCCCCCGGGACAGGGGGCCTTTTAGCTCCTACAATGAGCAGTTCTTC	CASSPRDRGPFSSYNEQFF
TRBV5-1	TRBJ2-1	16	TRBD2	NA	TGCGCCAGCAGCTTACAGGCTAGCGGGACCTACAATGAGCAGTTCTTC	CASSLQASGTYNEQFF
TRBV7-2	TRBJ1-2	13	NA	NA	TGTGCCAGCAGCGAAGACCCCATGGGGGGCTACACCTTC	CASSEDPMGGYTF
TRBV19	TRBJ1-5	16	TRBD1	NA	TGTGCCAGTAGTATCACAGGGGATACTAGCAATCAGCCCCAGCATTTT	CASSITGDTSNQPQHF
TRBV7-2	TRBJ2-3	14	NA	NA	TGTGCCAGCAGCTTAGTCGGACTACCAGATACGCAGTATTTT	CASSLVGLPDTQYF
TRBV5-1	TRBJ2-5	15	NA	once	TGCGCCAGCAGCCTGGGGGCTAGCCCAGTACAGACCCAGTACTTC	CASSLGASPVQTQYF
TRBV14	TRBJ2-7	15	NA	NA	TGTGCCAGCAGCCAAGCTTCTGGGAGCTCCTACGAGCAGTACTTC	CASSQASGSSYEQYF
TRBV28	TRBJ1-4	15	NA	NA	TGTGCCAGCAGTTTGGGCGGGCAGGGACTCTCCCCACTGTTTTTT	CASSLGGQGLSPLFF
TRBV25-1	TRBJ1-2	13	NA	NA	TGTGCCAGCAGTGATGGGACGGCCAAGGGCTACACCTTC	CASSDGTAKGYTF
TRBV6-1	TRBJ2-3	18	NA	NA	TGTGCCAGCAGTGAAGCGCTTCGGTGGCGGGATAGCACAGATACGCAGTATTTT	CASSEALRWRDSTDTQYF
TRBV3-1/TRBV3-2	TRBJ2-7	14	TRBD2	NA	TGTGCCAGCCGGGAGCGGGGCAACTCCTACGAGCAGTACTTC	CASRERGNSYEQYF
TRBV3-1/TRBV3-2	TRBJ2-3	17	TRBD2	NA	TGTGCCAGCAGCCAAGCCGCAAGCGGGAGGGCCACAGATACGCAGTATTTT	CASSQAASGRATDTQYF
TRBV19	TRBJ2-1	13	NA	NA	TGTGCCAGTAGTATAAATTTTTGGAATGAGCAGTTCTTC	CASSINFWNEQFF
TRBV6-2/TRBV6-3	TRBJ1-5	13	NA	NA	TGTGCCAGCAGTCAGTGGAGCAATCAGCCCCAGCATTTT	CASSQWSNQPQHF
TRBV29-1	TRBJ1-1	13	NA	NA	TGCAGCGTTGTCCAGGGGCGCGGAACTGAAGCTTTCTTT	CSVVQGRGTEAFF
TRBV9	TRBJ2-2	15	TRBD1	NA	TGTGCCAGCAGCGGACAGGGGCGGTACACCGGGGAGCTGTTTTTT	CASSGQGRYTGELFF
TRBV5-1	TRBJ1-2	14	TRBD1	NA	TGCGCCAGCAGCACCGGACAGGGGGAATATGGCTACACCTTC	CASSTGQGEYGYTF
TRBV30	TRBJ2-1	13	NA	NA	TGTGCCTGGAGTGTGGTTCGGGGACATGAGCAGTTCTTC	CAWSVVRGHEQFF
TRBV9	TRBJ1-6	13	NA	NA	TGTGCCAGCAGCGGCTCTCCTAATTCACCCCTCCACTTT	CASSGSPNSPLHF
TRBV14	TRBJ1-3	16	NA	NA	TGTGCCAGCAGCCCCTACCGACTAGACTCTGGAAACACCATATATTTT	CASSPYRLDSGNTIYF
TRBV6-5	TRBJ2-5	15	TRBD1	few	TGTGCCAGCAGACCCGGGACAGAGGGGCAAGAGACCCAGTACTTC	CASRPGTEGQETQYF
TRBV28	TRBJ2-7	15	TRBD1	NA	TGTGCCAGCAGCCCGCCCAGGGGGCGCAACTACGAGCAGTACTTC	CASSPPRGRNYEQYF
TRBV7-3	TRBJ1-2	14	TRBD1	NA	TGTGCCAGCAGCTTAGACAGGGTGGACGATGGCTACACCTTC	CASSLDRVDDGYTF
TRBV29-1	TRBJ1-1	12	NA	NA	TGCAGCTTCAGGGACACGAACACTGAAGCTTTCTTT	CSFRDTNTEAFF
TRBV30	TRBJ1-4	14	NA	many	TGTGCCTGGGATGATACACCTACTAATGAAAAACTGTTTTTT	CAWDDTPTNEKLFF
TRBV29-1	TRBJ1-1	13	TRBD1	NA	TGCAGCGTATTCGACAGGGCCAACACTGAAGCTTTCTTT	CSVFDRANTEAFF
TRBV9	TRBJ2-2	18	TRBD2	few	TGTGCCAGCAGCGTATCGGGACTAGCGGCTTCCAACACCGGGGAGCTGTTTTTT	CASSVSGLAASNTGELFF
TRBV19	TRBJ2-1	14	TRBD2	NA	TGTGCCAGTAGTATTGGGACTAGCAGCAATGAGCAGTTCTTC	CASSIGTSSNEQFF
TRBV11-3	TRBJ2-2	14	NA	few	TGTGCCAGCAGCTTCGGGCCACTTACCGGGGAGCTGTTTTTT	CASSFGPLTGELFF
TRBV5-1	TRBJ2-1	16	NA	NA	TGCGCCAGCAGCTTAGGCCCCCGGGAGTCCTACAATGAGCAGTTCTTC	CASSLGPRESYNEQFF
TRBV24-1	TRBJ2-3	13	NA	NA	TGTGCCACCGGGGCAGGGGTACCAGATACGCAGTATTTT	CATGAGVPDTQYF